This entry lists 8 T cell receptor beta chains sequenced from one sample in a study of blood T cell repertoires in COVID-19. Some clones are missing from TCRdb's copy, which holds only in-frame ones; the method was immunoSEQ multiplex PCR. The repertoire includes 180,000 or so clones, approximately 80% of them detected once, and about 6.9% sits in the top ten. The sequenced sample was peripheral blood. The receptors shown here come from a human donor with acute or convalescent COVID-19. The donor label of this sample is uncertain.

The chain has TRBV25-1 and TRBJ2-1, with 13 bases matching TRBD2. V dropped 7 bases and J dropped 10; count of bases not matched to a gene: 4. Per the germline V gene, CDR1 is MGHDK and CDR2 is SYGVNS. This CDR3 comprises 13 residues. This chain's CDR3 is CASITSGRAEQFF. CDR3 nucleotides: TGTGCCAGCATAACTAGCGGGAGGGCCGAGCAGTTCTTC. The full variable domain, rest sourced from reference TRBV25-1 and TRBJ2-1, is EADIYQTPRYLVIGTGKKITLECSQTMGHDKMYWYQQDPGMELHLIHYSYGVNSTEKGDLSSESTVSRIRTEHFPLTLESARPSHTSQYLCASITSGRAEQFFGPGTRLTVL.

The rearrangement uses TRBV7-2 and TRBJ1-4; 8 nucleotides line up with TRBD1. Per germline, CDR1 SGHTA and CDR2 FQGNSA. This CDR3 comprises 14 residues. V lost 5 bases, J lost 8 bases, and 7 bases stayed unmatched. The CDR3 loop reads CASSPDRDVEKLFF. The CDR3 DNA sequence: TGTGCCAGCAGCCCGGACAGGGATGTCGAAAAACTGTTTTTT.

The chain is built from TRBV6-5 and TRBJ2-1; 13 bases map to TRBD2. The germline V gene has CDR1 MNHEY and CDR2 SVGAGI. The CDR3 extends over 15 amino acids. J gave up 5 bases and V 6 bases, and 4 bases lay outside the gene matches. The CDR3: CASSPGLAGDNEQFF. The CDR3, as DNA: TGTGCCAGCAGCCCCGGACTAGCGGGAGACAATGAGCAGTTCTTC.

The chain couples TRBV27 to TRBJ1-6; weak D call: TRBD1 (6 bases). There are 14 residues in the CDR3. The germline CDR1 and CDR2 sequences are MNHEY and SMNVEV (reference sequence). V shed 3 bases and J shed 7 bases, with 10 bases lying between them. The CDR3 nucleotides read TGTGCCAGCAGTTTGGGGGCAAACAATTCACCCCTCCACTTT. Amino acid sequence: CASSLGANNSPLHF.

This chain uses TRBV19 with TRBJ1-2; TRBD1 matches 10 bases. V lost 4 bases, J lost 8 bases, and 10 bases stayed unmatched. The CDR3 is 15 residues long. Germline values: CDR1 LNHDA, CDR2 SQIVND (reference sequence). The CDR3 here is CASSNRDRGTKGYTF. CDR3 nucleotides: TGTGCCAGTAGTAACCGGGACAGGGGAACAAAAGGCTACACCTTC.

The chain uses TRBV5-6 and TRBJ1-3, with TRBD1 identical over 8 bases. Trimming cost V 3 bases and J 5 bases; bases outside gene matches: 4. There are 14 residues in the CDR3. Germline V gene lookup returns CDR1 SGHDT and CDR2 YYEEEE. The DNA for the CDR3 is TGTGCCAGCAGCTCGACAGGGGTTAGAAACACCATATATTTT. Translated: CASSSTGVRNTIYF.

The J gene is TRBJ1-5, the V gene TRBV5-8; possible D gene TRBD1, 5 bases. Per germline, CDR1 SGHTS and CDR2 YDEGEE. The CDR3 covers 15 residues. V shed 4 bases and J shed 5 bases, with 16 bases lying between them. The DNA of the CDR3 is TGTGCCAGCAGCGGGGGGACGGGGAGGTATCAGCCCCAGCATTTT. This gives the protein CASSGGTGRYQPQHF.

The sample holds one count of this clone. This chain connects TRBV5-1 to TRBJ2-1; 9 nucleotides align to TRBD2. Per the germline V gene, CDR1 is SGHRS and CDR2 is YFSETQ. V was pared by 0 bases and J by 5 bases, with 6 bases of the junction left unmatched. The CDR3 is made up of 16 amino acids. CDR3 sequence (DNA): TGCGCCAGCAGCTTGGATCTAGCGGGACTTAACAATGAGCAGTTCTTC. Its translation is CASSLDLAGLNNEQFF.